This T cell receptor beta chain came from a study of cytomegalovirus exposure and HLA in healthy donors. The CDR3 is made up of 15 amino acids. Germline lookup yields CDR1 SGHTA and CDR2 FQGNSA. Trimming took off 0 bases at V and 3 bases at J, with 9 bases between the two ends. Primers included in the PCR were 60 Vbeta and 13 Jbeta primers. The repertoire was sequenced with immunoSEQ multiplex PCR; TCRdb's copy has only in-frame clones and lacks some. The data show about 100,000 clones, about 80% seen once. The sequenced sample was PBMCs. The chain employs TRBV7-2 and TRBJ1-3; no reliable D call. The sequence was collected from a female donor in good health and CMV-seropositive. CDR3 nucleotide sequence: TGTGCCAGCAGCTTAGCGGGGAGGGATGGAAACACCATATATTTT. This sequence encodes CASSLAGRDGNTIYF.